What follows is one TCR beta chain and its context. As yet, its antigen is unknown. This entry is derived from a study of CD8+ T cells in alopecia areata. Study-level points and caveats: Tofacitinib significantly brought down scalp clonality and expanded CD8+ clones among top 100.

RNA extraction was followed by reverse transcription into cDNA, which acted as the sequencing template. Clones were read by immunoSEQ multiplex PCR, and TCRdb kept only the in-frame ones, dropping some. The top ten clones hold approximately 0.46% of a sample with about 120,000 clones, 53% of them seen once. Treatment indicated: oral pan-JAK inhibitor, 5-10 mg twice daily. This CDR3 is 14 amino acids long. Trimming pared 8 bases from V and 1 base from J, leaving 17 bases between. CDR1 is GTSNPN and CDR2 is SVGIG in the germline V gene (reference sequence). The sample here was CD4+ T cells sorted from blood, taken at week 4, from a patient treated with tofacitinib. This receptor was taken from a human donor with alopecia areata. This chain uses TRBV30 with TRBJ1-1; D unclear. The CDR3, as DNA: TGTGCCGCACCATCACCCCCCTCGAACACTGAAGCTTTCTTT. Translated, it gives CAAPSPPSNTEAFF.